This T cell receptor beta chain stems from a study of T cell responses to AZD1222 COVID-19 vaccine. V was cut by 0 bases and J by 2 bases, with 10 bases left in between. The germline V gene has CDR1 MNHEY and CDR2 SMNVEV (reference sequence). The CDR3 runs 15 residues. Sequenced by immunoSEQ multiplex PCR; TCRdb stores in-frame clones only, minus some. The repertoire holds about 110,000 clones, with approximately 89% as singletons. The source material was peripheral blood, sampled 28 days after the second AZD1222 dose. The origin of this receptor is an adult who received the AZD1222 COVID-19 vaccine. V usage is TRBV27 and J usage is TRBJ1-2; D is possibly TRBD1 (5 bases). As DNA, the CDR3 is TGTGCCAGCAGTTTATCATCCGGGGCCAACTATGGCTACACCTTC. It encodes CASSLSSGANYGYTF.